This TCR beta chain emerged from a study of blood T cell repertoires in COVID-19. CDR1 is LNHDA, CDR2 SQIVND, per germline (reference sequence). This CDR3 is built from 14 residues. V lost 5 bases to trimming and J lost 1 base; unmatched junction nucleotides: 2. TCRdb's table, derived via immunoSEQ multiplex PCR, lists solely in-frame clones and lacks some. Of about 100,000 clones in the sample, less than 85% were seen once. The source material was peripheral blood. This receptor was taken from a man between 65 and 79 years old with active or convalescent COVID-19. The chain carries TRBV19 and TRBJ2-5; TRBD1 matches 9 bases. DNA of the CDR3: TGTGCCAGTAGTGTGACAGGGGGCCAAGAGACCCAGTACTTC. This translates into CASSVTGGQETQYF.